Presented here are 31 T cell receptor beta chains from one specimen sequenced in a study of vaccination effects on CD4 cells after COVID-19. TCRdb's copy holds only in-frame clones and misses some; the assay was immunoSEQ multiplex PCR. The sample lists roughly 35,000 clones; about three quarters were seen once. The antigens for these receptors are not known. Before any sequencing was done, the ViraFEST assay used viral peptide pools to expand antigen-specific CD4+ T cells. After more than 8 days in culture, the CD4+ T cells were isolated. It was between March and December 2020 that the person had a SARS-CoV-2 infection confirmed by PCR. The source was CD4+ T cells from PBMCs cultured with HCoV-NL63 spike peptides, collected before COVID-19 vaccination. These receptors were collected from a human donor who had a prior SARS-CoV-2 infection.

The CDR3 nucleotides are TGTGCCAGCAGCCCACAAGATAACTATGGCTACACCTTC. Its protein is CASSPQDNYGYTF. The chain recombines TRBV7-2 with TRBJ1-2; D uncertain. V lost 5 bases to trimming and J lost 1 base, with 8 bases between them. Germline CDR1 SGHTA, CDR2 FQGNSA. The CDR3 length is 13 residues. Variable domain in full (rest from reference TRBV7-2 and TRBJ1-2): GAGVSQSPSNKVTEKGKDVELRCDPISGHTALYWYRQSLGQGLEFLIYFQGNSAPDKSGLPSDRFSAERTGGSVSTLTIQRTQQEDSAVYLCASSPQDNYGYTFGSGTRLTVV.

The CDR3: CASSYSGGVLAVYNEQFF. DNA of the CDR3: TGTGCCAGCAGCTACAGCGGGGGGGTGCTAGCGGTCTACAATGAGCAGTTCTTC. The chain has TRBV11-2 and TRBJ2-1; 10 bases match TRBD2. V shed 4 bases and J 3 bases; nucleotides not matched to a gene: 12. CDR1 is SGHAT and CDR2 is FQNNGV in the germline V gene. This CDR3 comprises 18 residues. The full variable domain, in which reference TRBV11-2 and TRBJ2-1 provide the parts outside the CDR3, is EAGVAQSPRYKIIEKRQSVAFWCNPISGHATLYWYQQILGQGPKLLIQFQNNGVVDDSQLPKDRFSAERLKGVDSTLKIQPAKLEDSAVYLCASSYSGGVLAVYNEQFFGPGTRLTVL.

The table lists this clone with a few counts. V usage is TRBV6-2 or TRBV6-3 and J usage is TRBJ2-7; 8 nucleotides align to TRBD2. The germline V gene has CDR1 MNHEY and CDR2 SVGEGT. CDR3 length: 13 amino acids. J was trimmed by 2 bases and V by 6 bases; bases with no gene match: 3. As DNA, the CDR3 is TGTGCCAGCAGCCGAGCGGGGGCCTACGAGCAGTACTTC. Translating gives CASSRAGAYEQYF.

The chain is built from TRBV7-2 and TRBJ2-7; 7 bases line up with TRBD2. With 1 base clipped from V and 3 bases from J, the junction kept 3 bases outside the gene matches. The germline V gene encodes CDR1 SGHTA and CDR2 FQGNSA. The CDR3 consists of 14 residues. As DNA, the CDR3 is TGTGCCAGCAGCTTAGGTAGCGGGTACTACGAGCAGTACTTC. Protein: CASSLGSGYYEQYF.

The chain has TRBV18 and TRBJ2-5, with D perhaps TRBD1 (6 bases). The CDR3 has 13 residues. Germline V CDR1 and CDR2: KGHSH, LQKENI. V was pared by 4 bases and J by 5 bases, with 11 bases between. This CDR3 reads CASSQHTGETQYF. In nucleotides, the CDR3 is TGTGCCAGCTCACAACACACAGGGGAGACCCAGTACTTC.

As to this clone: The same CDR3 also results from other DNA sequences found in this sample. The genes are TRBV19 and TRBJ2-3; D not certain. The germline V and J ends were trimmed by 5 bases and 6 bases, with 6 bases remaining between them. This CDR3 has 11 amino acids. Germline CDR1 LNHDA, CDR2 SQIVND (reference sequence). The CDR3 DNA sequence: TGTGCCAGTAGTTATGGGGATACGCAGTATTTT. This codes for CASSYGDTQYF.

V gene TRBV6-5 combines with J gene TRBJ1-4; D might be TRBD1 (5 bases). CDR3 length: 14 residues. V lost 7 bases, J lost 6 bases, and 15 bases lay in between. The germline gives CDR1 MNHEY, CDR2 SVGAGI. The CDR3 protein is CASTWWQGYEKLFF. DNA for the CDR3: TGTGCCAGCACCTGGTGGCAGGGTTATGAAAAACTGTTTTTT.

This clone was counted only a few times. The CDR3 region has the DNA TGTGCCAGCATCGGGCAACACTCCTATAATTCACCCCTCCACTTT. Amino acids: CASIGQHSYNSPLHF. The V gene is TRBV2, the J gene TRBJ1-6; the D is unclear. Between the trimmed V and J ends, which lost 7 bases and 0 bases, there was a span of 10 bases. CDR3 length: 15 amino acids. Germline-derived CDR1 and CDR2 are SNHLY and FYNNEI.

V and J are TRBV19 and TRBJ2-5; D is uncertain. The CDR3 runs to 14 residues. The ends were cut back, 3 bases at V and 5 bases at J, with 13 bases in the middle. Germline CDR1 LNHDA, CDR2 SQIVND (reference sequence). CDR3 nucleotide sequence: TGTGCCAGTAGTATGGTCCCTAGTATGGAGACCCAGTACTTC. It specifies CASSMVPSMETQYF.

The chain recombines TRBV18 with TRBJ1-2; D ambiguous. This CDR3 is 11 amino acids long. The germline V gene has CDR1 KGHSH and CDR2 LQKENI. V shed 5 bases and J shed 6 bases, with 7 bases lying between them. CDR3 coding DNA: TGTGCCAGCTCATTGGGGAATGGCTACACCTTC. Its protein is CASSLGNGYTF.

In its sample, this clone was seen many times. The rearrangement links TRBV3-1 (or the pseudogene TRBV3-2) to TRBJ1-2; unclear D gene. Germline V gives CDR1 LGHDT, CDR2 YNNKEL (reference sequence). The CDR3 loop spans 12 amino acids. Trimming removed 1 base from V and 3 bases from J, with 3 bases in between. The CDR3 bases are TGTGCCAGCAGCCAAGGGGACTATGGCTACACCTTC. It codes for CASSQGDYGYTF.

This clone was counted between two and nine times. This chain connects TRBV6-5 to TRBJ1-1, with D perhaps TRBD1 (6 bases). V was clipped by 8 bases and J by 4 bases, with 14 bases between them. There are 13 residues in the CDR3. Germline lookup yields CDR1 MNHEY and CDR2 SVGAGI. The CDR3 nucleotides are TGTGCCAGCTGTAAAACAGGGACCACTGAAGCTTTCTTT. It is translated as CASCKTGTTEAFF.

The V and J genes are TRBV7-3 and TRBJ1-2; D is ambiguous. The germline V and J ends were trimmed by 5 bases and 4 bases, with 11 bases remaining between them. This CDR3 is 13 amino acids long. Looked up from germline, CDR1 is SGHTA and CDR2 is FQGTGA. DNA for the CDR3: TGTGCCAGCAGCGTCGGGCACGGCTATGGCTACACCTTC. It specifies CASSVGHGYGYTF. Combining the CDR3 with reference TRBV7-3 and TRBJ1-2 gives the whole variable domain GAGVSQTPSNKVTEKGKYVELRCDPISGHTALYWYRQSLGQGPEFLIYFQGTGAADDSGLPNDRFFAVRPEGSVSTLKIQRTERGDSAVYLCASSVGHGYGYTFGSGTRLTVV.

The rearrangement links TRBV2 to TRBJ1-2; 9 bases are shared with TRBD1. In germline, CDR1 is SNHLY, CDR2 FYNNEI. V was clipped by 7 bases and J by 4 bases; unmatched bases: 4. This CDR3 has 13 residues. The CDR3 DNA sequence: TGTGCCAGCAACGAGGACAGGGGCTATGGCTACACCTTC. Protein product: CASNEDRGYGYTF.

This chain links TRBV7-2 with TRBJ2-7; the D is unclear. Germline values: CDR1 SGHTA, CDR2 FQGNSA. Trimming shortened V by 5 bases and J by 1 base, and 9 bases separated the two germline ends. The CDR3 length is 13 residues. As DNA, the CDR3 is TGTGCCAGCAGCCAGAGACAATCCTACGAGCAGTACTTC. It specifies CASSQRQSYEQYF. Complete variable domain (other parts from reference TRBV7-2 and TRBJ2-7): GAGVSQSPSNKVTEKGKDVELRCDPISGHTALYWYRQSLGQGLEFLIYFQGNSAPDKSGLPSDRFSAERTGGSVSTLTIQRTQQEDSAVYLCASSQRQSYEQYFGPGTRLTVT.

The V and J genes are TRBV10-2 and TRBJ2-2; TRBD1 agrees at 7 bases. The germline gives CDR1 WSHSY, CDR2 SAAADI. V was clipped by 7 bases and J by 4 bases; unmatched bases: 15. The CDR3 length is 17 residues. The CDR3 nucleotides are TGCGCCAGCACGAGTTCACCGGGACAGCTCTCCACCGGGGAGCTGTTTTTT. Its protein is CASTSSPGQLSTGELFF.

This sequence joins TRBV6-1 and TRBJ2-1, with D maybe TRBD1 (6 bases). This CDR3 contains 12 residues. V lost 5 bases and J 10 bases, leaving 12 bases between the germline ends. Germline CDR1 reads MNHNS; CDR2 reads SASEGT. The CDR3 DNA sequence: TGTGCCAGCAGTTTCATACAGGGCGAGCAGTTCTTC. Its translation is CASSFIQGEQFF.

The V call is TRBV5-8, the J call TRBJ2-7, with D unclear. V lost 0 bases to trimming and J lost 3 bases, with 10 bases between them. The CDR3 length is 14 residues. Germline V gene sequence: CDR1 SGHTS, CDR2 YDEGEE. CDR3 DNA sequence: TGTGCCAGCAGCTTGGCCGGAGTAGACTACGAGCAGTACTTC. Protein sequence: CASSLAGVDYEQYF.

The CDR3 nucleotides are TGTGCCAGCAGTCAGACTAGCGGAGACAATGAGCAGTTCTTC. It specifies CASSQTSGDNEQFF. The chain joins TRBV3-1 (or the pseudogene TRBV3-2) to TRBJ2-1, with 9 bases matching TRBD2. There are 14 residues in the CDR3. V trimming: 6 bases; J trimming: 5 bases; junction bases outside the gene matches: 5. The V gene's germline CDR1 is LGHDT and CDR2 YNNKEL (reference sequence).

This chain uses TRBV7-8 with TRBJ2-1; D is unresolved. Germline V gives CDR1 SGHVS, CDR2 FQNEAQ. The V and J ends lost 1 base and 6 bases respectively, with 10 bases between them. The CDR3 consists of 14 residues. CDR3 nucleotide sequence: TGTGCCAGCAGCTTAGGCTGGGGTGGCAATGAGCAGTTCTTC. This encodes CASSLGWGGNEQFF.

The gene calls are TRBV18 and TRBJ1-2, with unresolved D. Per germline, CDR1 KGHSH and CDR2 LQKENI. V was pared by 0 bases and J by 3 bases, with 8 bases between. The CDR3 contains 14 residues. The CDR3 region has the DNA TGTGCCAGCTCACCACCCTCACTGGACTATGGCTACACCTTC. Amino acid sequence: CASSPPSLDYGYTF.

The V and J genes are TRBV3-1 (or the pseudogene TRBV3-2) and TRBJ1-6; 7 bases line up with TRBD1. CDR1 is LGHDT and CDR2 is YNNKEL in the germline V gene (reference sequence). CDR3 length: 16 residues. Losses at the gene ends were 4 bases for V and 6 bases for J; bases not matched to a gene: 9. For the CDR3, the DNA is TGTGCCAGCAGCCCACAGGGGACCGTTCGTAATTCACCCCTCCACTTT. Translation gives CASSPQGTVRNSPLHF.

The chain joins TRBV4-3 to TRBJ2-3; TRBD2 might be the D (5 bases). V was trimmed by 4 bases and J by 6 bases, leaving 14 bases between them. CDR3 length: 14 amino acids. Germline CDR1 LGHNA, CDR2 YSLEER. The chain's CDR3 is CASSPRALLDTQYF. The CDR3 nucleotides are TGCGCCAGCAGCCCGAGGGCTTTGCTGGATACGCAGTATTTT.

The table lists this clone with a few counts. The chain couples TRBV7-3 to TRBJ2-5; 9 bases match TRBD1. Germline values: CDR1 SGHTA, CDR2 FQGTGA. Losses at the gene ends were 5 bases for V and 7 bases for J; bases not matched to a gene: 20. The CDR3 is 18 amino acids. The CDR3 spells CASSPPRTGAVKPGTQYF. The CDR3 DNA follows: TGTGCCAGCAGCCCTCCCCGGACAGGGGCCGTAAAGCCCGGGACCCAGTACTTC.

The chain has TRBV9 and TRBJ2-7; D gene ambiguous. Germline CDR1 reads SGDLS; CDR2 reads YYNGEE. Trimming shortened V by 0 bases and J by 2 bases, and 9 bases separated the two germline ends. There are 14 residues in the CDR3. CDR3 in amino acids: CASSVAGEAYEQYF. The CDR3 nucleotides read TGTGCCAGCAGCGTAGCGGGCGAAGCCTACGAGCAGTACTTC.

The chain is built from TRBV12-3 or TRBV12-4 and TRBJ2-3; D unresolved. There are 11 residues in the CDR3. V was clipped by 2 bases and J by 6 bases, with 3 bases between them. This CDR3 is CASSLKDTQYF. CDR3 DNA sequence: TGTGCCAGCAGTTTAAAGGATACGCAGTATTTT.

This clone showed up just a few times. The CDR3 region has the DNA TGTGCCAGCAGCTTAGTTCGCTCGGACTATGGCTACACCTTC. Its protein is CASSLVRSDYGYTF. The chain joins TRBV11-2 to TRBJ1-2; D not certain. CDR3 length: 14 amino acids. The V end lost 1 base, the J end lost 3 bases, and 9 bases lay between the germline ends. Per germline, CDR1 SGHAT and CDR2 FQNNGV. Filled out from reference TRBV11-2 and TRBJ1-2, the complete variable domain reads EAGVAQSPRYKIIEKRQSVAFWCNPISGHATLYWYQQILGQGPKLLIQFQNNGVVDDSQLPKDRFSAERLKGVDSTLKIQPAKLEDSAVYLCASSLVRSDYGYTFGSGTRLTVV.

This chain uses TRBV5-6 with TRBJ1-2; D is unresolved. Trimming stripped 4 bases from V and 4 bases from J, with 14 bases between. Germline V lookup: CDR1 SGHDT, CDR2 YYEEEE. This CDR3 is built from 14 residues. DNA for the CDR3: TGTGCCAGCAGCACCGGTGGGGTTGGCTATGGCTACACCTTC. It is translated as CASSTGGVGYGYTF.

This clone was seen only a few times. This chain links TRBV12-3 or TRBV12-4 with TRBJ1-6; D is perhaps TRBD1 (5 bases). The CDR3 consists of 13 residues. V gave up 3 bases and J gave up 9 bases, with 9 bases separating them. CDR3 nucleotide sequence: TGTGCCAGCAGTTTGGGGACGGGTTCACCCCTCCACTTT. Translated, it gives CASSLGTGSPLHF.

Turning to this clone: Likely a read error: the CDR3 ends without its conserved phenylalanine or tryptophan. Because the CDR3's place on the DNA is in doubt, the DNA is left out and the CDR3 is given as listed by TCRdb. The chain carries TRBV2 and TRBJ1-2; the table gives TRBD1 as D, unverified against the DNA. Including both end residues, the CDR3 is 11 amino acids long. Germline V gene lookup returns CDR1 SNHLY and CDR2 FYNNEI. The CDR3 here is CASSEPGQASL.

The chain joins TRBV4-1 to TRBJ1-1; 8 nucleotides match TRBD1. CDR3 size: 15 residues. Germline trimming cut 1 base from V and 11 bases from J; bases unmatched to any gene: 12. CDR1 and CDR2 (germline): MGHRA, YSYEKL. CDR3 coding DNA: TGCGCCAGCAGCCAAGGGAAGGACAGGGAGTTGAGGGCTTTCTTT. Translating gives CASSQGKDRELRAFF.